This T cell receptor beta chain was identified during a study of blood T cell repertoires in COVID-19. For the study at large: Specimens from acute and convalescent COVID-19 originated in the United States, Italy and Spain. PBMCs, B-cell-depleted T cells, or T cells were the source of the cDNA or gDNA that made up the material.

Germline lookup yields CDR1 MNHNS and CDR2 SASEGT. The CDR3 sequence is 13 residues long. The V end lost 0 bases, the J end lost 5 bases, and 8 bases lay between the germline ends. The authors' processing: Cell counts per sample came from amplifying reference gene primers. Produced via immunoSEQ multiplex PCR; TCRdb's table is partial and in-frame only. Clonal size and the V and J genes are those of that table, whereas D and trimming came from the DNA. This sample yields around 75,000 clones, of which 88% are seen a single time; around 1.5% belongs to the top ten. The sequence was collected from a human donor in a cohort sampled during active COVID-19. Sequenced: peripheral blood. The chain employs TRBV6-1 and TRBJ2-7; D perhaps matches TRBD2 (5 bases). CDR3 DNA: TGTGCCAGCAGTGAAGCGAGGGTCCACGAGCAGTACTTC. Translating gives CASSEARVHEQYF.